This entry describes one T cell receptor (beta chain). No antigen is known for it. The record has no base qualities; no much larger clone is one base away. The library came from the immunoSEQ multiplex PCR assay. As for the original processing: A statistical classification framework was built to diagnose cytomegalovirus status from the catalog of TCR beta chain sequences. Imported from immuneACCESS, the table was reduced by TCRdb to in-frame sequences with V and J called. These copies leave out some clones; in studies compared against another copy, an unresolved V gene accounts for under half, and the cause of the remainder is not known. V, J and clone size are those of that table, while D and trimming were read from the DNA. Across this sample there are fewer than 150,000 clones, with about 88% seen only once. The ten largest clones take up 1.4% to 1.5% of the sample. The source of the sample is a study of cytomegalovirus exposure and HLA in healthy donors (dated by TCRdb to 2016 to 2017). At the level of the whole study: According to a later analysis, the approximately 120 validation repertoires were produced on the same platform as the 666 repertoires of the first cohort. The study aimed to test whether signatures of past pathogen exposure could be identified by cataloging public T cell receptors. To predict cytomegalovirus infection status, the study brought together high-throughput TCR immunosequencing, statistical association of individual TCRs with disease status, and machine learning. In addition to the first cohort of 666 subjects, a separate validation cohort of 120 different subjects was used.

Donors formed part of the validation cohort, which comprised about 130 subjects and was distinct from the first cohort of several hundred subjects. Trimming takes 2 bases off V and 1 base off J; junction bases not matched to a gene: 6. Sequences ENHRY (CDR1) and SYGVKD (CDR2) are obtained from the germline V gene. From the cysteine through the phenylalanine, the CDR3 covers 16 amino acids. Left in the record is the CDR3 DNA by itself, 48 bases read in frame from the first base. Beyond this particular receptor, the publication reports: The authors suggested that the approach could potentially be generalized to other disease states and immunological phenotypes. In vitro tests confirmed that a few of the cytomegalovirus-associated TCR beta chains recognize cytomegalovirus antigens. A total of roughly 160 TCR beta chains were listed by the study as associated with cytomegalovirus. A later analysis found that TCRs clustered in the first cohort also tended to co-occur in the 120 validation repertoires, with 94% of cluster scores above 0. A later analysis lacked HLA typing for the validation cohort, so it scored co-occurrence in that cohort across all 120 repertoires. While some public TCRs were present in many individuals, most TCR sequences turned up only very rarely across donors. Cytomegalovirus status was reported to be diagnosed by the classifier with high specificity and sensitivity in both the original and validation cohorts.

The clonotype comes from a man younger than 40 in good health and CMV-seronegative. The V gene is TRBV10-3 and the J gene is TRBJ2-5, with 8 middle bases fitting TRBD1. What was sequenced was PBMCs. In nucleotide form, the sequence is TGTGCCATCAGTGAGACAGGGGGGCAACCCCAAGAGACCCAGTACTTC. This sequence encodes CAISETGGQPQETQYF.